The present T cell receptor (beta chain) was sequenced within a study of low-dose radiotherapy and immunotherapy resistance in tumors. Background on the study: Every two weeks patients got nivolumab 240 mg flat dose, plus ipilimumab 1 mg/kg every six weeks, intravenously.

TRAV- and TRBV-specific primers were used for first-strand cDNA, which covered alpha and beta chains. A roughly 22-cycle PCR with a constant-region primer and V-primer adapter amplified TCRs. TCRdb processed the reads anew with MiXCR; each CDR3 protein has one entry. The repertoire includes about 13,000 distinct CDR3 sequences, about 74% of them detected once, and 4% to 5.5% sits in the top ten. The source of this sequence is a human donor with advanced metastatic prostate, ovarian, gallbladder or colorectal cancer (not recorded which). This table probably holds off-target reads from a library built for another chain.

CDR3 protein: CASSWGTGYSGGYTF. As DNA, the CDR3 is TGCGCCAGCAGCTGGGGGACGGGCTACTCCGGTGGCTACACCTTC. The chain recombines TRBV5-1 with TRBJ1-2; weak D call: TRBD1 (5 bases). CDR3 length: 15 amino acids. Trimming shortened V by 3 bases and J by 7 bases, and 19 bases separated the two germline ends. Germline V gene lookup returns CDR1 SGHRS and CDR2 YFSETQ.